This is a list of T cell receptor beta chains from one sample in a study of blood T cell repertoires in COVID-19. Generated by immunoSEQ multiplex PCR, the TCRdb table keeps only in-frame clones and is missing some. Of hundreds of thousands of clones in the sample, over 85% are singletons; the top ten hold 2% to 3%. The sequenced sample consisted of PBMCs or T cells enriched from blood (not recorded which). All receptors derive from a man in his fifties or sixties who had recovered from COVID-19. CDR3s include the opening cysteine and the closing phenylalanine or tryptophan. D genes are given only for firm matches. Size tells how often a clone was seen (once, few, many) or the class of an expanded clone, and some rows leave it out.

TRBJ2-3 | 13 | . | TRBV15 | TRBD1 | TGTGCCACCGGGACAGCGGGCACAGATACGCAGTATTTT | CATGTAGTDTQYF
TRBJ2-5 | 15 | . | TRBV11-2 | TRBD1 | TGTGCCAGCAGCATAGGACAGGGGGCACCAGAGACCCAGTACTTC | CASSIGQGAPETQYF
TRBJ1-6 | 16 | . | TRBV28 | . | TGTGCCAGCAGTCCACTTGGACAGAACTATAATTCACCCCTCCACTTT | CASSPLGQNYNSPLHF
TRBJ1-1 | 14 | . | TRBV5-1 | . | TGCGCCAGCAGCTTGACAGGGCGGGACACTGAAGCTTTCTTT | CASSLTGRDTEAFF
TRBJ1-2 | 12 | . | TRBV18 | . | TGTGCCAGCTCACCCCGCAGGGATGGCTACACCTTC | CASSPRRDGYTF
TRBJ1-1 | 14 | . | TRBV15 | . | TGTGCCACCAGCAGTGATGACCGGAGACCTGAAGCTTTCTTT | CATSSDDRRPEAFF
TRBJ2-3 | 16 | . | TRBV7-2 | . | TGTGCCAGCAGCATCAATGTAGCGTATAATGCAGATACGCAGTATTTT | CASSINVAYNADTQYF
TRBJ1-3 | 15 | . | TRBV21-1 | . | TGTGCCAGCAGTACAGGACAGGGCTCTGGAAACACCATATATTTT | CASSTGQGSGNTIYF
TRBJ1-3 | 12 | . | TRBV6-6 | . | TGTGCCAGCAGGTCCCTTCGGAACACCATATATTTT | CASRSLRNTIYF
TRBJ1-5 | 13 | . | TRBV18 | . | TGTGCCAGCTCACCGGTGGCAGTTCAGCCCCAGCATTTT | CASSPVAVQPQHF
TRBJ2-2 | 15 | . | TRBV5-1 | TRBD2 | TGCGCCAGCAGCTTCAACGGGAGGGACACCGGGGAGCTGTTTTTT | CASSFNGRDTGELFF
TRBJ2-1 | 13 | . | TRBV12-3/TRBV12-4 | TRBD1 | TGTGCCAGCAGTTCCCAAGCCCGGGACAGCCAAATCTTC | CASSSQARDSQIF
TRBJ2-2 | 15 | once | TRBV9 | TRBD1 | TGTGCCAGCAGCGGTAGACAGGGGACCACCGGGGAGCTGTTTTTT | CASSGRQGTTGELFF
TRBJ1-2 | 16 | once | TRBV7-2 | TRBD1 | TGTGCCAGCAGCTTAGAACCTCACAGGGGTTTCTATGGCTACACCTTC | CASSLEPHRGFYGYTF
TRBJ2-2 | 16 | . | TRBV14 | TRBD1 | TGTGCCAGCAGCTCATGGACAGGGCTAAACACCGGGGAGCTGTTTTTT | CASSSWTGLNTGELFF
TRBJ2-3 | 16 | once | TRBV14 | TRBD2 | TGTGCCAGCAGCACGGGACTAGCGGGAGCCCCAGATACGCAGTATTTT | CASSTGLAGAPDTQYF
TRBJ2-3 | 14 | . | TRBV4-2 | . | TGTGCCAGCAGCCAAGAATCCCGGGGGGATACGCAGTATTTT | CASSQESRGDTQYF
TRBJ1-5 | 14 | . | TRBV30 | TRBD1 | TGTGCCTGGAGGACAGGGCTGAGCAATCAGCCCCAGCATTTT | CAWRTGLSNQPQHF
TRBJ1-3 | 15 | . | TRBV15 | . | TGTGCCACCAGCAGGGAAGGGGCATCTGGAAACACCATATATTTT | CATSREGASGNTIYF
TRBJ1-2 | 17 | . | TRBV24-1 | . | TGTGCCACCAACCATGGAACAGGACGGAGGGTTAACTATGGCTACACCTTC | CATNHGTGRRVNYGYTF
TRBJ2-6 | 17 | . | TRBV13 | TRBD2 | TGTGCCAGCAGCTTAGGAAGCGGGGTAGGCTGGGCCAACGTCCTGACTTTC | CASSLGSGVGWANVLTF
TRBJ1-6 | 14 | . | TRBV3-1/TRBV3-2 | TRBD1 | TGTGCCAGCAGCCAGGGACAGGGGGATTCACCCCTCCACTTT | CASSQGQGDSPLHF
TRBJ2-2 | 12 | . | TRBV12-3/TRBV12-4 | . | TGTGCCAGCAGCCGTAGCGCCGGGGAGCTGTTTTTT | CASSRSAGELFF
TRBJ1-1 | 13 | . | TRBV29-1 | TRBD1 | TGCAGCGCTCAGGGACAGGGGAACACTGAAGCTTTCTTT | CSAQGQGNTEAFF
TRBJ2-7 | 14 | . | TRBV6-5 | . | TGTGCCAGCAGTTACGGCTCGGGAGAAAACGAGCAGTACTTC | CASSYGSGENEQYF
TRBJ1-1 | 15 | . | TRBV19 | TRBD1 | TGTGCCAGTAGTACCGAGGGACAGGGGTTGGGTGAAGCTTTCTTT | CASSTEGQGLGEAFF
TRBJ2-7 | 13 | . | TRBV9 | . | TGTGCCAGCAGCGTATCAGGGTTCGACGAGCAGTACTTC | CASSVSGFDEQYF
TRBJ1-2 | 15 | . | TRBV3-1/TRBV3-2 | TRBD1 | TGTGCCAGCAGCCAACCGGGACAGCCAAGCTATGGCTACACCTTC | CASSQPGQPSYGYTF
TRBJ2-7 | 14 | once | TRBV10-2 | TRBD1 | TGCGCCAGCATGGGACAGGGGGCTTCCTACGAGCAGTACTTC | CASMGQGASYEQYF
TRBJ2-4 | 15 | . | TRBV7-9 | TRBD1 | TGTGCCAGCAGCGCGCCCGGGACAGGGAGTACGGAATTGTACTTC | CASSAPGTGSTELYF
TRBJ1-4 | 14 | . | TRBV11-2 | . | TGTGCCAGCAGCTTAATGTCAGGGGTTGAAAAACTGTTTTTT | CASSLMSGVEKLFF
TRBJ1-3 | 15 | . | TRBV3-1/TRBV3-2 | . | TGTGCCAGCAGCCAAACTCCAGGGGCAGGAAACACCATATATTTT | CASSQTPGAGNTIYF